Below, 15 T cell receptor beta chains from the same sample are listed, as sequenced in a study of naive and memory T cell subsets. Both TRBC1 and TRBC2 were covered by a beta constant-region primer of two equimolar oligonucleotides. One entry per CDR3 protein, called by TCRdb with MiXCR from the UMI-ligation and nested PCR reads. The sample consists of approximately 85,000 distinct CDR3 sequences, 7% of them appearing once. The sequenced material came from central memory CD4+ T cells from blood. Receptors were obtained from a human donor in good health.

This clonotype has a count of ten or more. The CDR3 region is CASSLGVRQGGYGYTF. Here the CDR3 DNA reads TGTGCCAGCAGCTTAGGCGTGCGTCAGGGAGGCTATGGCTACACCTTC. The chain has TRBV7-2 and TRBJ1-2, with a weak D call TRBD1 (5 bases). The V end was cut by 1 base, the J end by 4 bases, with 16 bases between. CDR1 is SGHTA, CDR2 FQGNSA, per germline. The CDR3 length is 16 residues.

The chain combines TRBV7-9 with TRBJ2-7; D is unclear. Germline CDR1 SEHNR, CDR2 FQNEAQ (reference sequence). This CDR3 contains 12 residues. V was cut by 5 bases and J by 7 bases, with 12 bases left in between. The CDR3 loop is CASSNARKEQYF. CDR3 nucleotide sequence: TGTGCCAGCAGCAATGCTAGGAAAGAGCAGTACTTC. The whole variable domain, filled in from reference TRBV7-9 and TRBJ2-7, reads DTGVSQNPRHKITKRGQNVTFRCDPISEHNRLYWYRQTLGQGPEFLTYFQNEAQLEKSRLLSDRFSAERPKGSFSTLEIQRTEQGDSAMYLCASSNARKEQYFGPGTRLTVT.

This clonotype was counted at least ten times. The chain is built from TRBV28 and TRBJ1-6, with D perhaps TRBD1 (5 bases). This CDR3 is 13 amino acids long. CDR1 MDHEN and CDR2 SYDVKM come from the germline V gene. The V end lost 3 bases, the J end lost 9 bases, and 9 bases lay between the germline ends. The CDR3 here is CASSFRGRSPLHF. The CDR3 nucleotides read TGTGCCAGCAGTTTTAGGGGTCGTTCACCCCTCCACTTT.

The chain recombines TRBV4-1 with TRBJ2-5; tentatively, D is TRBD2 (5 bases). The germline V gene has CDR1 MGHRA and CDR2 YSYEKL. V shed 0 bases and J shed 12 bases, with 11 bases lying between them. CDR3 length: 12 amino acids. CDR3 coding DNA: TGCGCCAGCAGCCAAGATTTGCGGGCGAAGTACTTC. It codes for CASSQDLRAKYF.

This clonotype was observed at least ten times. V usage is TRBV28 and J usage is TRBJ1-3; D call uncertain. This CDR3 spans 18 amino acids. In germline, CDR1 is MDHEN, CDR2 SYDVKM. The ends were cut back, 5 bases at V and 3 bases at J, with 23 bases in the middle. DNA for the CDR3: TGTGCCAGCAGTCCCTTAGGACTGTTTGGGCGTTATGGAAACACCATATATTTT. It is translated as CASSPLGLFGRYGNTIYF.

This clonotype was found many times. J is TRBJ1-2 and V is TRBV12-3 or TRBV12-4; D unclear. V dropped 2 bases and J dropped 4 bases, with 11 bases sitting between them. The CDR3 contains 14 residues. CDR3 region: CASSLRQTGYGYTF. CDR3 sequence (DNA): TGTGCCAGCAGTTTACGGCAAACTGGCTATGGCTACACCTTC.

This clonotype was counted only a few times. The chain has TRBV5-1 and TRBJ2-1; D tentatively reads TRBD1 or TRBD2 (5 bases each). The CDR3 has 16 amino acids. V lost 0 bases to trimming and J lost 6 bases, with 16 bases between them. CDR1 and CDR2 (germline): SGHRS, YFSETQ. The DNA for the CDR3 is TGCGCCAGCAGCTTGGATGGGGGTCTTCAAATCAATGAGCAGTTCTTC. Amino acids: CASSLDGGLQINEQFF.

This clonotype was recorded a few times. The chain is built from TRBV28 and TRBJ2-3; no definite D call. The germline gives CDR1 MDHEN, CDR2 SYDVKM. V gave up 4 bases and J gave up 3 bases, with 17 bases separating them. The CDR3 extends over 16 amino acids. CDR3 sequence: CASSSVESRKTDTQYF. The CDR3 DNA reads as TGTGCCAGCAGTTCCGTGGAGAGTAGGAAAACAGATACGCAGTATTTT.

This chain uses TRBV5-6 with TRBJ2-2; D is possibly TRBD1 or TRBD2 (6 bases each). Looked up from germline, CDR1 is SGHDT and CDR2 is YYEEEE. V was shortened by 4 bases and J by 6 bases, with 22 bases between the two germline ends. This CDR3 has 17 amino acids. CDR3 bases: TGTGCCAGCAGCCTAGGGGGGTACAGCTCTCGGGCCGGGGAGCTGTTTTTT. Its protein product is CASSLGGYSSRAGELFF.

CDR3 region: CASSVDTGRKETQYF. CDR3 in DNA: TGTGCCAGCAGCGTAGACACGGGCCGGAAGGAGACCCAGTACTTC. J is TRBJ2-5 and V is TRBV9, with D unclear. This CDR3 region has 15 residues. Germline V lookup: CDR1 SGDLS, CDR2 YYNGEE. V was cut by 0 bases and J by 5 bases, with 14 bases left in between.

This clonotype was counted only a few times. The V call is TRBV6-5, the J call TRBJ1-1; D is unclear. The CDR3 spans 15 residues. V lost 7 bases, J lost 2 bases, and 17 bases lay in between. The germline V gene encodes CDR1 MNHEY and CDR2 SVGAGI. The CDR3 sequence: CASTTITGKNTEAFF. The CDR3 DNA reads TGTGCCAGCACCACCATCACGGGAAAAAACACTGAAGCTTTCTTT.

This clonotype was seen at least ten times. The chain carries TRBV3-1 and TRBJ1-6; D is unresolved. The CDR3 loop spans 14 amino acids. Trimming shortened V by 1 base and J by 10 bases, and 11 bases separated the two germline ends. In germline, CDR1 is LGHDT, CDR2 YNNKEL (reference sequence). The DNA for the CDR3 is TGTGCCAGCAGCCAAGGCCGGACGGCCTCACCCCTCCACTTT. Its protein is CASSQGRTASPLHF.

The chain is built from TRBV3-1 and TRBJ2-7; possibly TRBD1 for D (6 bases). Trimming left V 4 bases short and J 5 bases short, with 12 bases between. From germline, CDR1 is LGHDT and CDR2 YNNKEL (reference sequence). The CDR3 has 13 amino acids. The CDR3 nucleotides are TGTGCCAGCAGCCCCAACGCAGGGGACGAGCAGTACTTC. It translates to CASSPNAGDEQYF.

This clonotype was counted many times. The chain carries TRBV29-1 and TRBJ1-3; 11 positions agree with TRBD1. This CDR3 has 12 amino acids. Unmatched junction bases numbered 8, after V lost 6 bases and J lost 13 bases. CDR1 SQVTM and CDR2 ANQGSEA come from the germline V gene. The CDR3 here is CSVRTGGEQIYF. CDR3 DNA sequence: TGCAGCGTACGGACAGGGGGCGAACAGATATATTTT. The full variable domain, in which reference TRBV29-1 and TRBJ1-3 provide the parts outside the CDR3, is SAVISQKPSRDICQRGTSLTIQCQVDSQVTMMFWYRQQPGQSLTLIATANQGSEATYESGFVIDKFPISRPNLTFSTLTVSNMSPEDSSIYLCSVRTGGEQIYFGEGSWLTVV.

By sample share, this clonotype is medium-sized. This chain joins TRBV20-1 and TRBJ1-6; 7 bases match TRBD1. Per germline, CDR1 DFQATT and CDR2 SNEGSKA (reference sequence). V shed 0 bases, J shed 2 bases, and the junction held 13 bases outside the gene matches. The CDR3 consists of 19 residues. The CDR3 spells CSARDYLRQGRTYNSPLHF. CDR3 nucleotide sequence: TGCAGTGCTAGAGATTACCTTAGACAGGGACGTACCTATAATTCACCCCTCCACTTT.